This T cell receptor beta chain was profiled in a study of blood T cells in healthy people across ages. In this sample, this clonotype turned up a few times. Together with a sample-barcoded 5' primer, a J-beta primer mix was included in a second PCR lasting roughly 6 to 12 cycles. The yield of each sample was at least 2.5 million CDR3-containing paired-end reads. TCRdb redid the calling of the 5' RACE reads with MiXCR, one entry per CDR3 protein. The data show some 1,800,000 distinct CDR3 sequences, approximately 39% seen once. Germline V CDR1 and CDR2: SGHVS, FQNEAQ. The CDR3 totals 15 residues. Trimming took 1 base from V and 4 from J; bases not matched to a gene: 6.

The sample consisted of blood. V usage is TRBV7-8 and J usage is TRBJ1-2; the match to TRBD1 covers 7 bases. The receptor's source is a human donor in good health. This CDR3 reads CASSLGGDSLYGYTF. CDR3 DNA: TGTGCCAGCAGCTTAGGGGGGGACAGCCTCTATGGCTACACCTTC.